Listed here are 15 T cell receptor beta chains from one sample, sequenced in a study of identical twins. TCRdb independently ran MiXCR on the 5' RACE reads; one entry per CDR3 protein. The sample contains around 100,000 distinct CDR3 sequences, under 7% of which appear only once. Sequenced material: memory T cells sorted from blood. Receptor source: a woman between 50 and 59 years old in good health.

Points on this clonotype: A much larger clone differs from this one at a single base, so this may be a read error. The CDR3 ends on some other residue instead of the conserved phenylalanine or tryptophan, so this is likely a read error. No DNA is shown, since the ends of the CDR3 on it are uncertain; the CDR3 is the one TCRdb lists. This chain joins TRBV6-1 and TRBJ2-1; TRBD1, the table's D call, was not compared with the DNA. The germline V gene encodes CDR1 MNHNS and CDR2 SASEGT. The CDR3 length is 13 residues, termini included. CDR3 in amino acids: CASSPRTGGWEFV.

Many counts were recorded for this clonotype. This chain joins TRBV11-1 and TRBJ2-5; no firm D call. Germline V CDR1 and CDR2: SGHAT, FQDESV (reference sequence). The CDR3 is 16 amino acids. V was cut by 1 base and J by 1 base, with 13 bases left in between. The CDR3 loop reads CASSLVPGRLQETQYF. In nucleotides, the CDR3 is TGTGCCAGCAGCTTAGTCCCTGGACGGCTCCAAGAGACCCAGTACTTC.

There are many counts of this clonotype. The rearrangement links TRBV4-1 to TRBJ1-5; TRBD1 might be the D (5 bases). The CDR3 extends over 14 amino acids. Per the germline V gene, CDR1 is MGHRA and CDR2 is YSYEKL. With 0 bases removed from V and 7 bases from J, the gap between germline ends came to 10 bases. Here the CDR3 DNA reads TGCGCCAGCAGCCAAGATCCGACAGCCCAGCCCCAGCATTTT. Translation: CASSQDPTAQPQHF.

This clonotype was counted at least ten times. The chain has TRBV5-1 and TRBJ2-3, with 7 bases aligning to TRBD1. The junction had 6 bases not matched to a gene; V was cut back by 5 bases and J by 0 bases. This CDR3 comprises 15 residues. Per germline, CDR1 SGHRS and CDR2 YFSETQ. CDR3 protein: CASRMMGQSTDTQYF. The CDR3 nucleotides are TGCGCCAGCAGAATGATGGGACAGAGCACAGATACGCAGTATTTT. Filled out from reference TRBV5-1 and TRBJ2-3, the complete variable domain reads KAGVTQTPRYLIKTRGQQVTLSCSPISGHRSVSWYQQTPGQGLQFLFEYFSETQRNKGNFPGRFSGRQFSNSRSEMNVSTLELGDSALYLCASRMMGQSTDTQYFGPGTRLTVL.

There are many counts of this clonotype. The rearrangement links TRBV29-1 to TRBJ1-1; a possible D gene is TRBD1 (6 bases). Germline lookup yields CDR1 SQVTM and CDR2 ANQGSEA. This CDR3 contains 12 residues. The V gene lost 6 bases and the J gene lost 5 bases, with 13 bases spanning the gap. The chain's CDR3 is CSVRGVGTEAFF. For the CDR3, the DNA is TGCAGCGTGAGGGGGGTGGGTACTGAAGCTTTCTTT.

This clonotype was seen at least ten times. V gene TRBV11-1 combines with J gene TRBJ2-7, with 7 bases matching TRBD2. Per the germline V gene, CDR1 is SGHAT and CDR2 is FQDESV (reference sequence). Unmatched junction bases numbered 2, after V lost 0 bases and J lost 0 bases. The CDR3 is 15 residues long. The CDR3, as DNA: TGTGCCAGCAGCTTAGCGCCTAGCGGCTCCTACGAGCAGTACTTC. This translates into CASSLAPSGSYEQYF.

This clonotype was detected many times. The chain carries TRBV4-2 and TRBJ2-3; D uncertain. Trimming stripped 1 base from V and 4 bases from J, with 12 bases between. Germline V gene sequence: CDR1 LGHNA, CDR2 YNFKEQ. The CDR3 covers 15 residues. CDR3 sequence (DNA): TGTGCCAGCAGCCAAGGGACGAGCGTATCAGATACGCAGTATTTT. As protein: CASSQGTSVSDTQYF.

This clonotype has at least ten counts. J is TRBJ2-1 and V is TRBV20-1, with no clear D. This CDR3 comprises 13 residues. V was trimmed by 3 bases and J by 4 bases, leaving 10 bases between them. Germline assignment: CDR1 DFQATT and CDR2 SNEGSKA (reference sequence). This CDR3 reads CSARENLYNEQFF. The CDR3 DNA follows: TGCAGTGCTAGGGAGAACTTATACAATGAGCAGTTCTTC.

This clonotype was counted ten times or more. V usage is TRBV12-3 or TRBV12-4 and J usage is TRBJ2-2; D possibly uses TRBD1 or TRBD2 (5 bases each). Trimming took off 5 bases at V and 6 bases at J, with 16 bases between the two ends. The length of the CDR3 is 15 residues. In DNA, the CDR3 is TGTGCCAGCAGTCGCGACGACAGCGGAGCCGGGGAGCTGTTTTTT. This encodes CASSRDDSGAGELFF.

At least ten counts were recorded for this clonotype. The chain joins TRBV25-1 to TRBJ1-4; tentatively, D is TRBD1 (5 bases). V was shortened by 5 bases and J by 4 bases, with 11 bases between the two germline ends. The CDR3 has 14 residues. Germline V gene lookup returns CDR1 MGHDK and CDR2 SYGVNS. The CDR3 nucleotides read TGTGCCAGCAGTAGGAGGGGACTTAATGAAAAACTGTTTTTT. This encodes CASSRRGLNEKLFF.

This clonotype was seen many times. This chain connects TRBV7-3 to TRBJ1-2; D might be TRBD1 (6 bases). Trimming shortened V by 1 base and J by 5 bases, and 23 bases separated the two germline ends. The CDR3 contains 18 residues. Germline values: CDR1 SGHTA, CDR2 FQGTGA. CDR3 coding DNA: TGTGCCAGCAGCTTAAATCCCGCTCGGACAGCAGGACCGTATGGCTACACCTTC. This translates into CASSLNPARTAGPYGYTF. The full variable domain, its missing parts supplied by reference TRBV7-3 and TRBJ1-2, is GAGVSQTPSNKVTEKGKYVELRCDPISGHTALYWYRQSLGQGPEFLIYFQGTGAADDSGLPNDRFFAVRPEGSVSTLKIQRTERGDSAVYLCASSLNPARTAGPYGYTFGSGTRLTVV.

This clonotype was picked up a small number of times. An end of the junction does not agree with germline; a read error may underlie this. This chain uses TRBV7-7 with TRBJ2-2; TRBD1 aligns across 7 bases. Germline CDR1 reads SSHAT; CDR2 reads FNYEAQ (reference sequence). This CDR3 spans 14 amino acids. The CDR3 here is CASSSQGETGELFF. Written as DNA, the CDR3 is TGTGCTAGCAGCTCCCAGGGGGAAACCGGGGAGCTGTTTTTT.

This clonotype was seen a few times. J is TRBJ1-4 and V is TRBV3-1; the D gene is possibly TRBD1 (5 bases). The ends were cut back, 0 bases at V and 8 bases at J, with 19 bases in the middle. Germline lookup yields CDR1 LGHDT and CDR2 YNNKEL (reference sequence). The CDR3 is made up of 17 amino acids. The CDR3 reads CASSQDTGGVFREKLFF. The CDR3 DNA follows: TGTGCCAGCAGCCAAGATACCGGGGGGGTTTTCAGAGAAAAACTGTTTTTT.

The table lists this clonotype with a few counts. CDR3 bases: TGTGCCAGCTCTATCCGTCCGGGACAGGGGACTTATGGCTACACCTTC. It encodes CASSIRPGQGTYGYTF. The chain links TRBV12-3 or TRBV12-4 to TRBJ1-2; 10 bases fit TRBD1. V lost 8 bases and J lost 5; bases outside the gene matches: 14. The CDR3 runs to 16 residues.

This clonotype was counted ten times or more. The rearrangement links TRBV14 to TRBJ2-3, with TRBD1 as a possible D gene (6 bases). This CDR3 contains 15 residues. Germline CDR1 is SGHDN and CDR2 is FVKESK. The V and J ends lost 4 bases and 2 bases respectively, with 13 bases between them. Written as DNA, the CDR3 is TGTGCCAGCAGCCGAAATACAGGGTTCACAGATACGCAGTATTTT. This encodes CASSRNTGFTDTQYF.